A selection of T cell receptor beta chains follows, all from one sample in a study of T-cell memory formation after mild COVID-19. Using its own MiXCR run on the 5' RACE reads, TCRdb lists one record per CDR3 protein. Of about 600,000 distinct CDR3 sequences in the sample, roughly 20% were seen once. Sequencing was performed on PBMCs or a T cell subset sorted from them (not recorded which). These receptors were taken from an adult woman who had mild COVID-19 (a few samples of this study predate the infection). Cell type and time point are not known. The CDR3 runs from the conserved cysteine through the conserved F or W.

V	J	CDR3
TRBV11-3	TRBJ2-3	CASSPQREVTDTQYF
TRBV18	TRBJ2-5	CASSPGTPSGETQYF
TRBV6-5	TRBJ1-2	CASSEGGEYGYTF
TRBV7-8	TRBJ2-4	CASSLALDRLAKNIQYF
TRBV5-8	TRBJ2-7	CASSPLRDRSREQYF
TRBV7-2	TRBJ1-5	CASSPRGTGWNQPQHF
TRBV12-3/TRBV12-4	TRBJ2-1	CASSIRRNNEQFF
TRBV5-1	TRBJ2-5	CASSLGGTGEEETQYF
TRBV5-1	TRBJ2-6	CASSLKRQATGANVLTF
TRBV5-1	TRBJ1-2	CASSPTPRAANYGYTF
TRBV30	TRBJ1-5	CAWATGLRQPQHF
TRBV12-3/TRBV12-4	TRBJ2-6	CASSLQGSISGANVLTF
TRBV30	TRBJ1-1	CAYTPPGYTEAFF
TRBV5-6	TRBJ1-1	CASSFGTGKNTEAFF
TRBV2	TRBJ2-3	CASSATRGGTDTQYF
TRBV19	TRBJ1-6	CASNSDSSYNSPLHF
TRBV9	TRBJ2-7	CASSDSGRREQYF
TRBV30	TRBJ1-2	CAWTTPGGYYGYTF
TRBV14	TRBJ2-1	CASSPRDRYYNEQFF
TRBV5-1	TRBJ2-2	CASSSFRDRTGELFF
TRBV7-2	TRBJ2-3	CASSLPPLAGSTDTQYF
TRBV10-3	TRBJ2-1	CAISEGLSYPYNEQFF
TRBV2	TRBJ2-1	CASSEVPAGGGGEQFF
TRBV6-5	TRBJ2-7	CASSISSGTGGTYEQYF
TRBV25-1	TRBJ2-5	CASSGLASRGETQYF
TRBV29-1	TRBJ2-5	CSVEARLETQYF
TRBV3-1	TRBJ2-7	CASSPRWGINYEQYF
TRBV10-3	TRBJ2-6	CAISEQGSTGANVLTF
TRBV29-1	TRBJ1-1	CSVEGAGSNTEAFF
TRBV12-3/TRBV12-4	TRBJ1-2	CASSLKRNSGYGYTF
TRBV19	TRBJ1-2	CASNIPGGQYGYTF
TRBV12-3/TRBV12-4	TRBJ1-2	CASSFSGQVYGYTF
TRBV19	TRBJ2-7	CASSPSAAPTYEQYF
TRBV20-1	TRBJ2-3	CSARVGGDRASTDTQYF
TRBV15	TRBJ2-5	CATSRDLGETQYF
TRBV19	TRBJ2-2	CASTRSPTGELFF
TRBV7-9	TRBJ2-1	CAYPAGGLNEQFF
TRBV6-2/TRBV6-3	TRBJ1-1	CASSTDKEGMNTEAFF
TRBV12-3/TRBV12-4	TRBJ1-5	CASSPGLGNQPQHF
TRBV11-2	TRBJ1-6	CASSLDRVSPLHF
TRBV12-3/TRBV12-4	TRBJ2-1	CASRPFSGEQFF
TRBV7-9	TRBJ2-7	CASSPRGTEGYEQYF
TRBV4-1	TRBJ2-2	CASSRTQGSTGELFF
TRBV29-1	TRBJ2-1	CSVEDSTPQVDEQFF
TRBV12-3/TRBV12-4	TRBJ2-7	CASSFHIGQGSYEQYF